The 26 T cell receptor beta chains presented below share a single source sample, sequenced in a study of T cells in tuberculosis. Here immunoSEQ multiplex PCR was the method, and the copy in TCRdb shows in-frame clones only, minus some. Among tens of thousands of clones listed, under 95% were seen once. Sorting used thawed, overnight-rested PBMC stained with anti-CD3, a viability dye and GMM-loaded CD1B tetramer. C32 glucose monomycolate from Rhodococcus equi was loaded onto the CD1B tetramers. The sample comprised CD1b-GMM tetramer-negative cells sorted from PBMCs. These receptors all stem from an adult woman with latent tuberculosis.

V usage is TRBV6-1 and J usage is TRBJ2-3; D call uncertain. The CDR3 covers 16 residues. Germline assignment: CDR1 MNHNS and CDR2 SASEGT. Trimming removed 1 base at V and 3 bases at J, with 14 bases between. The CDR3 region is CASSEEKSRRTDTQYF. Written as DNA, the CDR3 is TGTGCCAGCAGTGAAGAGAAGAGCAGGCGTACAGATACGCAGTATTTT.

A few counts support this clone. The chain links TRBV5-6 to TRBJ2-7, with 7 positions matching TRBD1. Trimming cost V 2 bases and J 1 base; bases outside gene matches: 12. Germline CDR1 is SGHDT and CDR2 is YYEEEE. The CDR3 has 17 amino acids. The CDR3 DNA follows: TGTGCCAGCAGCTTAATTACAGGGGTTATCGGATCCTACGAGCAGTACTTC. This translates into CASSLITGVIGSYEQYF.

In the case of this clone: A junction boundary mismatches the germline segment, possibly from a read error. V and J are TRBV7-2 and TRBJ2-3; 10 bases are shared with TRBD2. The germline V gene encodes CDR1 SGHTA and CDR2 FQGNSA. This CDR3 comprises 15 residues. CDR3 sequence reads: CASSLAGAFTDTQYF. The CDR3 DNA sequence: TGTGCCAGCAGCCTAGCGGGGGCCTTCACAGATACGCAGTATTTT.

This rearrangement joins TRBV19 to TRBJ1-2; D call uncertain. V gave up 0 bases and J gave up 3 bases, with 8 bases separating them. This CDR3 is built from 14 residues. Germline lookup yields CDR1 LNHDA and CDR2 SQIVND (reference sequence). CDR3 loop: CASSIDWADYGYTF. The CDR3, as DNA: TGTGCCAGTAGTATAGATTGGGCAGACTATGGCTACACCTTC.

The genes are TRBV5-8 and TRBJ1-2, with 9 bases identical to TRBD1. The J segment lost 2 bases and the V segment lost 4 bases, leaving 9 bases of the junction unmatched. There are 16 residues in the CDR3. Germline values: CDR1 SGHTS, CDR2 YDEGEE. The CDR3: CASSPDVGQGNYGYTF. As DNA, the CDR3 is TGTGCCAGCAGCCCGGATGTGGGACAGGGCAACTATGGCTACACCTTC.

The chain couples TRBV21-1 to TRBJ1-2; TRBD1 is the table's D call, not checked against the DNA. TRBV21-1 is marked as a pseudogene. The CDR3 has 15 residues. CDR3 bases: TGTGCCAGCTGCTTGGAAGGGGGCCCCGGCTATGGCTACACCTTC. Translation gives CASCLEGGPGYGYTF.

This chain connects TRBV2 to TRBJ1-5; D is ambiguous. The germline gives CDR1 SNHLY, CDR2 FYNNEI. The V and J ends lost 8 bases and 7 bases respectively, with 3 bases between them. CDR3 length equals 9 residues. The CDR3: CASGQPQHF. The DNA of the CDR3 is TGTGCCAGCGGCCAGCCCCAGCATTTT.

The V call is TRBV9, the J call TRBJ1-6; 7 nucleotides agree with TRBD1. The V segment lost 4 bases and the J segment 8 bases; nucleotides outside the gene matches: 6. The CDR3 is made up of 14 amino acids. The germline gives CDR1 SGDLS, CDR2 YYNGEE. The DNA of the CDR3 is TGTGCCAGCAGCCCTAGGGACAGAGATTCACCCCTCCACTTT. Amino acid sequence: CASSPRDRDSPLHF.

This chain connects TRBV5-1 to TRBJ1-1; perhaps TRBD1 as D (6 bases). V dropped 1 base and J dropped 4 bases, with 8 bases sitting between them. CDR3 length: 13 amino acids. In germline, CDR1 is SGHRS, CDR2 YFSETQ. The CDR3 region is CASSLTGPTEAFF. DNA of the CDR3: TGCGCCAGCAGCTTGACAGGGCCCACTGAAGCTTTCTTT.

The chain is built from TRBV14 and TRBJ2-3, with 7 bases that match TRBD1. V lost 2 bases to trimming and J lost 3 bases; unmatched junction nucleotides: 5. Germline CDR1 is SGHDN and CDR2 is FVKESK. The CDR3 is 15 amino acids. In DNA, the CDR3 is TGTGCCAGCAGCCAACGATACAGGGGTACAGATACGCAGTATTTT. It encodes CASSQRYRGTDTQYF.

The rearrangement links TRBV27 to TRBJ1-5; D is perhaps TRBD1 (6 bases). The CDR3 loop spans 16 amino acids. Germline CDR1 MNHEY, CDR2 SMNVEV (reference sequence). V was shortened by 0 bases and J by 10 bases, with 19 bases between the two germline ends. CDR3 sequence reads: CASSLSPTGTILPQHF. The CDR3, as DNA: TGTGCCAGCAGTTTATCCCCGACAGGTACGATCCTACCCCAGCATTTT.

This chain uses TRBV18 with TRBJ2-6; D is unresolved. Trimming left V 3 bases short and J 0 bases short, with 3 bases between. This CDR3 region has 14 residues. The germline V gene has CDR1 KGHSH and CDR2 LQKENI. Written as DNA, the CDR3 is TGTGCCAGCTCACCCTTCTCTGGGGCCAACGTCCTGACTTTC. This codes for CASSPFSGANVLTF.

This clone is a singleton in its sample. This chain uses TRBV7-2 with TRBJ2-7; no clear D. The CDR3 length is 15 residues. Germline assignment: CDR1 SGHTA and CDR2 FQGNSA. V was pared by 6 bases and J by 2 bases, with 17 bases between. The CDR3 DNA is TGTGCCAGCAGTCGTAGAGGTGGCGGAACCTACGAGCAGTACGTC. It encodes CASSRRGGGTYEQYV.

The chain employs TRBV10-2 and TRBJ1-1, with 7 bases aligning to TRBD1. J gave up 7 bases and V 2 bases, and 4 bases lay outside the gene matches. Germline assignment: CDR1 WSHSY and CDR2 SAAADI. This CDR3 comprises 13 residues. The CDR3 DNA sequence: TGCGCCAGCAGTGAGGTAGGGGGCTTTGAAGCTTTCTTT. This encodes CASSEVGGFEAFF.

The genes are TRBV11-3 and TRBJ2-5; possible D gene TRBD1, 6 bases. V was trimmed by 1 base and J by 4 bases, leaving 13 bases between them. Germline V gives CDR1 SGHNT, CDR2 YENEEA. The CDR3 covers 15 residues. This CDR3 reads CASSLVLTGTETQYF. The CDR3 bases are TGTGCCAGCAGCTTAGTCCTAACAGGGACAGAGACCCAGTACTTC.

The chain uses TRBV29-1 and TRBJ2-2; weak D call: TRBD1 (5 bases). The germline CDR1 and CDR2 sequences are SQVTM and ANQGSEA. V lost 3 bases to trimming and J lost 0 bases, with 5 bases between them. This CDR3 has 13 amino acids. CDR3 nucleotides: TGCAGCGTTGACAGGGCGAACACCGGGGAGCTGTTTTTT. Its translation is CSVDRANTGELFF.

The gene calls are TRBV29-1 and TRBJ2-3, with D possibly matching TRBD2 (6 bases). Trimming removed 5 bases from V and 8 bases from J, with 11 bases in between. This CDR3 region has 11 residues. CDR1 is SQVTM and CDR2 is ANQGSEA in the germline V gene. The CDR3, as DNA: TGCAGCGTTCTTCCCGGGGGTACGCAGTATTTT. Amino acid sequence: CSVLPGGTQYF.

The CDR3 region is CASSLAGGNQPQHF. In nucleotides, the CDR3 is TGTGCCAGCAGCTTGGCGGGGGGAAATCAGCCCCAGCATTTT. This chain uses TRBV5-5 with TRBJ1-5; TRBD1 is a possible D gene (5 bases). The CDR3 covers 14 residues. CDR1 and CDR2 (germline): SGHKS, YYEKEE (reference sequence). Trimming left V 0 bases short and J 4 bases short, with 8 bases between.

The rearrangement joins TRBV19 to TRBJ1-2; the match to TRBD1 covers 12 bases. CDR3 size: 17 residues. V lost 5 bases and J lost 0; bases outside the gene matches: 7. Germline loops: CDR1 LNHDA, CDR2 SQIVND (reference sequence). CDR3 bases: TGTGCCAGTAGTTCGGGACAGGGGGCGTCCCCTAACTATGGCTACACCTTC. Its protein product is CASSSGQGASPNYGYTF. The full variable domain, in which reference TRBV19 and TRBJ1-2 provide the parts outside the CDR3, is DGGITQSPKYLFRKEGQNVTLSCEQNLNHDAMYWYRQDPGQGLRLIYYSQIVNDFQKGDIAEGYSVSREKKESFPLTVTSAQKNPTAFYLCASSSGQGASPNYGYTFGSGTRLTVV.

This chain connects TRBV9 to TRBJ2-2, with D unresolved. The CDR3 spans 13 residues. The germline CDR1 and CDR2 sequences are SGDLS and YYNGEE. V was cut by 0 bases and J by 5 bases, with 5 bases left in between. This CDR3 is CASSVASTGELFF. DNA of the CDR3: TGTGCCAGCAGCGTAGCTAGTACCGGGGAGCTGTTTTTT.

J is TRBJ2-1 and V is TRBV7-3; D might be TRBD2 (6 bases). CDR1 and CDR2 (germline): SGHTA, FQGTGA. The CDR3 has 12 amino acids. The V and J ends lost 4 bases and 8 bases respectively, with 9 bases between them. Written as DNA, the CDR3 is TGTGCCAGCAGCTGGGGAGGCGATGAGCAGTTCTTC. It is translated as CASSWGGDEQFF.

The DNA for the CDR3 is TGTGCCAGCAGTGATCCAGACGACGGGGGCACTGAAGCTTTCTTT. Residues: CASSDPDDGGTEAFF. The chain employs TRBV25-1 and TRBJ1-1, with D maybe TRBD1 (5 bases). Between the trimmed V and J ends, which lost 3 bases and 4 bases, there was a span of 15 bases. Germline V gene lookup returns CDR1 MGHDK and CDR2 SYGVNS. The CDR3 extends over 15 amino acids.

This chain links TRBV2 with TRBJ2-3, with D perhaps TRBD2 (6 bases). There are 17 residues in the CDR3. Germline loops: CDR1 SNHLY, CDR2 FYNNEI. Trimming left V 6 bases short and J 6 bases short, with 25 bases between. The CDR3 region has the DNA TGTGCCAGCAGGGATACTTTTACTGGGAGGAGAGGGGATACGCAGTATTTT. Translated: CASRDTFTGRRGDTQYF.

The chain couples TRBV7-2 to TRBJ1-3, with D maybe TRBD1 (5 bases). The CDR3 is 17 residues long. Germline V gives CDR1 SGHTA, CDR2 FQGNSA. V was cut by 2 bases and J by 2 bases, with 16 bases left in between. The CDR3: CASSLTPVRGAGNTIYF. As DNA, the CDR3 is TGTGCCAGCAGCTTAACCCCCGTAAGGGGTGCTGGAAACACCATATATTTT.

This chain joins TRBV5-1 and TRBJ2-6, with TRBD1 matching over 7 bases. Germline trimming cut 4 bases from V and 0 bases from J; bases unmatched to any gene: 13. CDR3 length: 19 residues. Germline lookup yields CDR1 SGHRS and CDR2 YFSETQ. CDR3 DNA sequence: TGCGCCAGCAGCAGATTAGGACAGGTTCAAGGCTCTGGGGCCAACGTCCTGACTTTC. Translation: CASSRLGQVQGSGANVLTF.

The J gene is TRBJ2-1, the V gene TRBV30; 9 bases fit TRBD2. Germline values: CDR1 GTSNPN, CDR2 SVGIG (reference sequence). V was clipped by 3 bases and J by 2 bases; unmatched bases: 5. This CDR3 region has 15 residues. CDR3 DNA: TGTGCCTGGAGGGGACTAGCAGTAGCCTACAATGAGCAGTTCTTC. Translation: CAWRGLAVAYNEQFF.